This is a list of T cell receptor beta chains from one sample in a study of T-cell reconstitution after alpha-beta-depleted transplantation in children. TCRdb re-called the PCR reads through MiXCR, storing one row per CDR3 protein. The sample shows around 450,000 distinct CDR3 sequences, roughly 10% of them seen only once. The sample here was PBMCs, taken before TCRalphabeta/CD19-depleted stem cell transplant. These receptors came from a child aged 2-15 years with inherited bone marrow failure, due to receive a stem cell transplant. Both conserved end residues are part of each CDR3. Fields, in order: V gene, J gene, D gene, clone size, CDR3 DNA, CDR3 protein. A D gene is named only where the DNA matches it firmly. The size field is filled for only some rows; it gives once, few, many or a size class.

TRBV10-3	TRBJ1-1	TRBD1	few	TGTGCCATCAGTGCGGACAGGGGGAACACTGAAGCTTTCTTT	CAISADRGNTEAFF
TRBV27	TRBJ2-1	.	many	TGTGCCAGCAGTTTTAGGCGGATTTACAATGAGCAGTTCTTC	CASSFRRIYNEQFF
TRBV20-1	TRBJ1-5	.	many	TGCAGTGCTAGACCCAGCAATCAGCCCCAGCATTTT	CSARPSNQPQHF
TRBV7-6	TRBJ2-3	TRBD2	many	TGTGCCAGCAGCCCCCGGACTAGCTCCAGCCCCCACACAGATACGCAGTATTTT	CASSPRTSSSPHTDTQYF
TRBV28	TRBJ1-3	.	.	TGTGCCAGCAGCCCATTTTGGGACGCCGGCTCTGGAAACACCATATATTTT	CASSPFWDAGSGNTIYF
TRBV15	TRBJ2-1	.	many	TGTGCCACCGCAAGGGACAATGAGCAGTTCTTC	CATARDNEQFF
TRBV12-3/TRBV12-4	TRBJ2-7	.	.	TGTCCCAGCAGTTTAGTTTACGAGCAGTACTTC	CPSSLVYEQYF
TRBV4-2	TRBJ2-2	.	many	TGTGCCAGCAGCCAAGTTAATGCGGATCCGACCGGGGAGCTGTTTTTT	CASSQVNADPTGELFF
TRBV11-2	TRBJ2-7	.	many	TGTGCCAGCAGCTCGGCAAACTACGAGCAGTACTTC	CASSSANYEQYF
TRBV9	TRBJ2-5	.	many	TGTGCCAGCAGCGTAGAATCAGGGTTAGCTGCCCAGTACTTC	CASSVESGLAAQYF
TRBV20-1	TRBJ2-1	TRBD2	.	TGCACCGTCACGACTAGCGTGTTTATGGGCAATGAGCAGTTCTTC	CTVTTSVFMGNEQFF
TRBV12-3/TRBV12-4	TRBJ2-4	.	many	TGTGCCAGCAGTATAAGGACAGACCTAGCCAAAAACATTCAGTACTTC	CASSIRTDLAKNIQYF
TRBV5-1	TRBJ2-1	TRBD1	many	TGCGCCAGCAGCTTACAGGGGTCCCCTTCCTACAATGAGCAGTTCTTC	CASSLQGSPSYNEQFF
TRBV12-3/TRBV12-4	TRBJ2-7	TRBD2	few	TGTGCCAGCAGCCCAACTAGCGAGCGCGAGCAGTACTTC	CASSPTSEREQYF
TRBV15	TRBJ1-5	TRBD1	.	TGTGCCACAGAAGGGGGCAGGGGCAAGGGTCATCCCCAGCATTTT	CATEGGRGKGHPQHF
TRBV5-1	TRBJ2-1	TRBD2	many	TGCGCCAGCGCCACTCTAGCGGGAGGTTCATGGGAGCAGTTCTTC	CASATLAGGSWEQFF
TRBV19	TRBJ2-2	TRBD2	few	TGTGCCAGTAGTCCCCCGGGACTAGCGGGAGCCGGGGAGCTGTTTTTT	CASSPPGLAGAGELFF
TRBV5-1	TRBJ2-7	TRBD2	many	TGCGCCAGCAGCCCGGGACTAGCGGGAGACGGTTCCACCTACGAGCAGTACTTC	CASSPGLAGDGSTYEQYF
TRBV7-2	TRBJ2-7	TRBD2	.	TGTGCCAGCAGCTTAGTGGGTGTAGCGGGGGCCCCCTACGAGCAGTACTTC	CASSLVGVAGAPYEQYF
TRBV7-6	TRBJ2-1	TRBD2	many	TGTGCCAGCAGCCCGATTACTAGCGGGAGCTACAATGAGCAGTTCTTC	CASSPITSGSYNEQFF
TRBV10-3	TRBJ1-6	.	many	TGTGCCATCAGAGACCACATGGACCTCACATCCTCACCCCTCCACTTT	CAIRDHMDLTSSPLHF
TRBV29-1	TRBJ2-1	.	many	TGCAGCGTTCCGGAGGGGGCAGGGGGTTTGAATGAGCAGTTCTTC	CSVPEGAGGLNEQFF
TRBV7-9	TRBJ1-4	.	many	TGTGCCAGCAGGCTAGACGGAACGTATAATGAAAAACTGTTTTTT	CASRLDGTYNEKLFF
TRBV20-1	TRBJ2-3	.	few	TGCAGTGCTTCCGCGGGCACAGATACGCAGTATTTT	CSASAGTDTQYF
TRBV6-5	TRBJ2-3	.	many	TGTGCCAGCAGTTACTCTTACGGCACAGATACGCAGTATTTT	CASSYSYGTDTQYF